This T cell receptor beta chain was sequenced during a study of shared clonotypes between healthy human individuals. At a deep level, the assay was run. TCRdb keeps only in-frame clones here, not all; method: immunoSEQ multiplex PCR. Of about 1.5 million clones in the sample, about 98% are singletons; the top ten hold about 0.45%. Notes on the study in general: Naive subsets generally exceeded memory subsets in estimated richness. With a handful of donors compared, 4% to 5% of naive CD4 clonotypes were shared.

With regard to this clone: Its target is not known.

The sequence was obtained from a man aged 30 to 45 in good health. Material: naive CD4+ T cells sorted from blood. Subset noted: CD45RA+ positively selected.

For the CDR3, the DNA is TGTGCCAGCAGTTTGACGATAGAAGAGCAGTACTTC. It is translated as CASSLTIEEQYF. This chain joins TRBV28 and TRBJ2-7; D ambiguous. The CDR3 covers 12 residues. In germline, CDR1 is MDHEN, CDR2 SYDVKM. V lost 3 bases and J lost 7, with 10 bases in between.